This entry lists 21 T cell receptor beta chains sequenced from one sample in a study of identical twins (dated by TCRdb to 2015 to 2016). Library method: 5' RACE. The listed sequencing device is Illumina HiSeq 2000. Clones were called with MiXCR by TCRdb after fastp trimmed the public reads at Q25, and only in-frame beta chains were retained. Rows with a matching CDR3 protein are joined into one entry that keeps the most common DNA and genes. For this sample the table gives around 470,000 distinct CDR3 sequences, of which 13% to 15% were detected only once. In total, the top ten clones hold 0.4% to 0.55% of the sample. These data were also filed under a second study, of yellow fever vaccine responses in identical twins.

Sequences were obtained from CD4+ T cells sorted from blood. The receptors here all came from a woman aged 18-29 years in good health.

The chain couples TRBV20-1 to TRBJ2-1; D is possibly TRBD1 or TRBD2 (6 bases each). The V end lost 1 base, the J end lost 9 bases, and 19 bases lay between the germline ends. The length of the CDR3 is 15 residues. The germline CDR1 and CDR2 sequences are DFQATT and SNEGSKA (reference sequence). Written as DNA, the CDR3 is TGCAGTGCTAGAGTGAAGGGGGGTGTCGGGGTTGAGCAGTTCTTC. Protein sequence: CSARVKGGVGVEQFF.

V is TRBV5-5 and J is TRBJ2-1; no clear D. V lost 4 bases and J 4 bases, leaving 18 bases between the germline ends. The germline V gene encodes CDR1 SGHKS and CDR2 YYEKEE (reference sequence). The CDR3 runs 16 residues. CDR3 sequence: CASSPTGIFAYNEQFF. The CDR3 DNA follows: TGTGCCAGCAGCCCCACCGGCATTTTCGCATACAATGAGCAGTTCTTC.

In this sample, this clonotype turned up a few times. V gene TRBV7-2 combines with J gene TRBJ2-1; 11 nucleotides match TRBD1. V trimming: 5 bases; J trimming: 9 bases; junction bases outside the gene matches: 9. Germline V lookup: CDR1 SGHTA, CDR2 FQGNSA. This CDR3 comprises 15 residues. In nucleotides, the CDR3 is TGTGCCAGCAGCAAGGGACAGGGGGGAAGGAGTGAGCAGTTCTTC. It encodes CASSKGQGGRSEQFF. Full variable domain (outside the CDR3, taken from reference TRBV7-2 and TRBJ2-1): GAGVSQSPSNKVTEKGKDVELRCDPISGHTALYWYRQSLGQGLEFLIYFQGNSAPDKSGLPSDRFSAERTGGSVSTLTIQRTQQEDSAVYLCASSKGQGGRSEQFFGPGTRLTVL.

This chain connects TRBV7-2 to TRBJ1-4; possibly TRBD1 for D (5 bases). Germline V gives CDR1 SGHTA, CDR2 FQGNSA. CDR3 length equals 15 residues. Trimming took 5 bases from V and 8 from J, leaving 18 bases between them. This CDR3 is CASSATRDRREKLFF. CDR3 coding DNA: TGTGCCAGCAGCGCAACTAGAGACAGAAGGGAAAAACTGTTTTTT.

The CDR3 is CSVEVGRATEAFF. CDR3 DNA sequence: TGCAGCGTCGAGGTCGGGAGAGCCACTGAAGCTTTCTTT. V and J are TRBV29-1 and TRBJ1-1; D uncertain. This CDR3 spans 13 amino acids. Germline CDR1 and CDR2: SQVTM and ANQGSEA. The V and J ends lost 6 bases and 4 bases respectively, with 15 bases between them.

The table lists this clonotype with a few counts. This rearrangement joins TRBV27 to TRBJ2-6, with no clear D. V was trimmed by 2 bases and J by 0 bases, leaving 8 bases between them. CDR3 length equals 16 residues. CDR1 is MNHEY, CDR2 SMNVEV, per germline (reference sequence). For the CDR3, the DNA is TGTGCCAGCAGTTTAGTGGCAGTCTCTGGGGCCAACGTCCTGACTTTC. Protein sequence: CASSLVAVSGANVLTF.

The chain employs TRBV6-1 and TRBJ2-5; 11 positions agree with TRBD2. CDR1 and CDR2 from the germline V gene are MNHNS and SASEGT. With V trimmed by 4 bases and J by 0 bases, 7 bases remained unmatched. The CDR3 is made up of 17 amino acids. CDR3 sequence (DNA): TGTGCCAGCAGTGGGCAACTAGCGGGGGCGTACCAAGAGACCCAGTACTTC. Translating it yields CASSGQLAGAYQETQYF.

This clonotype was recorded at least ten times. V is TRBV25-1 and J is TRBJ2-7; tentatively, D is TRBD1 (6 bases). V was clipped by 7 bases and J by 1 base, with 8 bases between them. In germline, CDR1 is MGHDK, CDR2 SYGVNS. There are 12 residues in the CDR3. This CDR3 is CASNRESYEQYF. The CDR3 DNA reads as TGTGCCAGCAACAGGGAATCCTACGAGCAGTACTTC.

J is TRBJ2-3 and V is TRBV18, with 11 bases aligning to TRBD2. Germline assignment: CDR1 KGHSH and CDR2 LQKENI. Losses at the gene ends were 4 bases for V and 7 bases for J; bases not matched to a gene: 19. This CDR3 comprises 19 residues. This CDR3 is CASSLLPPGLAEQGNTQYF. The CDR3 DNA sequence: TGTGCCAGCTCACTGTTACCACCGGGACTAGCGGAACAAGGGAATACGCAGTATTTT. Drawing the rest from reference TRBV18 and TRBJ2-3, the complete variable domain is NAGVMQNPRHLVRRRGQEARLRCSPMKGHSHVYWYRQLPEEGLKFMVYLQKENIIDESGMPKERFSAEFPKEGPSILRIQQVVRGDSAAYFCASSLLPPGLAEQGNTQYFGPGTRLTVL.

CDR3: CASRSWGPADTQYF. The CDR3 coding sequence is TGTGCCAGCAGGTCCTGGGGGCCCGCAGATACGCAGTATTTT. This sequence joins TRBV7-8 and TRBJ2-3, with D possibly matching TRBD1 (6 bases). Trimming shortened V by 6 bases and J by 4 bases, and 14 bases separated the two germline ends. Germline loops: CDR1 SGHVS, CDR2 FQNEAQ. This CDR3 has 14 residues.

The J gene is TRBJ2-5, the V gene TRBV14; weak D call: TRBD1 (6 bases). V shed 2 bases and J shed 3 bases, with 19 bases lying between them. CDR3 length: 17 amino acids. CDR1 and CDR2 from the germline V gene are SGHDN and FVKESK. CDR3 region: CASSQFLGHLQKETQYF. CDR3 nucleotide sequence: TGTGCCAGCAGCCAATTTTTGGGACACCTTCAAAAAGAGACCCAGTACTTC. The full variable domain, completed using reference TRBV14 and TRBJ2-5, is EAGVTQFPSHSVIEKGQTVTLRCDPISGHDNLYWYRRVMGKEIKFLLHFVKESKQDESGMPNNRFLAERTGGTYSTLKVQPAELEDSGVYFCASSQFLGHLQKETQYFGPGTRLLVL.

The chain joins TRBV2 to TRBJ2-7, with TRBD1 matching 8 bases. Germline V gene data show CDR1 as SNHLY and CDR2 as FYNNEI. The J segment lost 1 base and the V segment lost 6 bases, leaving 5 bases of the junction unmatched. This CDR3 is 14 amino acids long. The CDR3 region has the DNA TGTGCCAGCAGGGGACAGGTTGGGTCCTACGAGCAGTACTTC. Protein: CASRGQVGSYEQYF.

The rearrangement links TRBV5-1 to TRBJ2-4, with no clear D. Germline CDR1 SGHRS, CDR2 YFSETQ. CDR3 length equals 19 residues. Trimming pared 4 bases from V and 0 bases from J, leaving 23 bases between. The CDR3 region is CASSPTPSPYTLAKNIQYF. Written as DNA, the CDR3 is TGCGCCAGCAGCCCGACCCCTTCTCCCTACACGCTAGCCAAAAACATTCAGTACTTC.

The chain recombines TRBV5-1 with TRBJ2-5, with TRBD1 identical over 9 bases. Germline V gives CDR1 SGHRS, CDR2 YFSETQ. The CDR3 sequence is 14 residues long. V shed 5 bases, J shed 4 bases, and the junction held 6 bases outside the gene matches. The CDR3 bases are TGCGCCAGCAGGGTTACAGGGGGCATAGAGACCCAGTACTTC. It encodes CASRVTGGIETQYF.

The CDR3 DNA follows: TGTGCCAGCAGTCCGCTAACAGGGAGCTCCTACAATGAGCAGTTCTTC. As protein: CASSPLTGSSYNEQFF. The chain recombines TRBV27 with TRBJ2-1, with TRBD1 as a possible D gene (6 bases). The CDR3 is 16 amino acids. V was pared by 5 bases and J by 0 bases, with 14 bases between. CDR1 is MNHEY and CDR2 is SMNVEV in the germline V gene (reference sequence).

V is TRBV7-9 and J is TRBJ2-2; possibly TRBD1 for D (5 bases). CDR3 length: 15 amino acids. CDR1 and CDR2 (germline): SEHNR, FQNEAQ (reference sequence). Trimming shortened V by 5 bases and J by 0 bases, and 10 bases separated the two germline ends. The CDR3 DNA sequence: TGTGCCAGCAGCCAGAGGACAACGAACACCGGGGAGCTGTTTTTT. The encoded protein is CASSQRTTNTGELFF.

As to this clonotype: Mismatch with germline at one junction end may stem from a read error. V and J are TRBV12-3 or TRBV12-4 and TRBJ2-1, with D unclear. The length of the CDR3 is 11 residues. CDR3 coding DNA: TGTGCCAGCAGTTCATACAATGAGCTGTTCTTC. This codes for CASSSYNELFF.

The V and J genes are TRBV15 and TRBJ2-7, with D uncertain. Looked up from germline, CDR1 is LNHNV and CDR2 is YYDKDF (reference sequence). V dropped 4 bases and J dropped 3 bases, with 7 bases sitting between them. This CDR3 region has 12 residues. CDR3 amino acids: CATSTDGYEQYF. CDR3 nucleotide sequence: TGTGCCACCAGCACGGACGGCTACGAGCAGTACTTC.

The sample holds a few counts of this clonotype. V gene TRBV6-2 or TRBV6-3 combines with J gene TRBJ1-1; D remains unclear. The CDR3 is 14 amino acids. The V gene's germline CDR1 is MNHEY and CDR2 SVGEGT. Trimming cost V 6 bases and J 0 bases, with 11 bases left between them. The CDR3 region has the DNA TGTGCCAGCAGGGTGGACGGGGTGAACACTGAAGCTTTCTTT. Residues: CASRVDGVNTEAFF.

This clonotype was seen ten or more times. This chain joins TRBV7-9 and TRBJ2-5; D is undetermined. In germline, CDR1 is SEHNR, CDR2 FQNEAQ (reference sequence). V gave up 3 bases and J gave up 4 bases, with 12 bases separating them. This CDR3 spans 14 amino acids. The CDR3 nucleotides are TGTGCCAGCAGCTTTTTGGGCGATCTAGAGACCCAGTACTTC. Translating gives CASSFLGDLETQYF.

The V and J genes are TRBV6-1 and TRBJ2-5; D is uncertain. CDR3 length equals 12 residues. Germline CDR1 reads MNHNS; CDR2 reads SASEGT. The ends were cut back, 7 bases at V and 7 bases at J, with 13 bases in the middle. CDR3 DNA: TGTGCCAGCACCAAACCGTCGGGGACCCAGTACTTC. Translation gives CASTKPSGTQYF.